The present T cell receptor (beta chain) was sequenced within a study of cytomegalovirus exposure and HLA in healthy donors. Only a few counts were recorded for this clone. Vbeta (60) and Jbeta (13) primers were used in the PCR. Sequencing was performed with immunoSEQ multiplex PCR; in TCRdb, only in-frame clones are kept and a portion is missing. Of 140,000 or so clones listed, roughly 80% were seen once; the top ten hold 1.5% to 2%. The TCR comes from a woman in her forties in good health and CMV-seronegative. Sequencing was performed on PBMCs.

CDR3 in amino acids: CASSQDSLTATVGYEQYF. Here the CDR3 DNA reads TGTGCCAGCAGCCAAGACTCCCTGACAGCTACCGTTGGTTACGAGCAGTACTTC. This sequence joins TRBV4-2 and TRBJ2-7, with D possibly matching TRBD1 (5 bases). Trimming shortened V by 0 bases and J by 4 bases, and 22 bases separated the two germline ends. The CDR3 consists of 18 residues. Germline V lookup: CDR1 LGHNA, CDR2 YNFKEQ.